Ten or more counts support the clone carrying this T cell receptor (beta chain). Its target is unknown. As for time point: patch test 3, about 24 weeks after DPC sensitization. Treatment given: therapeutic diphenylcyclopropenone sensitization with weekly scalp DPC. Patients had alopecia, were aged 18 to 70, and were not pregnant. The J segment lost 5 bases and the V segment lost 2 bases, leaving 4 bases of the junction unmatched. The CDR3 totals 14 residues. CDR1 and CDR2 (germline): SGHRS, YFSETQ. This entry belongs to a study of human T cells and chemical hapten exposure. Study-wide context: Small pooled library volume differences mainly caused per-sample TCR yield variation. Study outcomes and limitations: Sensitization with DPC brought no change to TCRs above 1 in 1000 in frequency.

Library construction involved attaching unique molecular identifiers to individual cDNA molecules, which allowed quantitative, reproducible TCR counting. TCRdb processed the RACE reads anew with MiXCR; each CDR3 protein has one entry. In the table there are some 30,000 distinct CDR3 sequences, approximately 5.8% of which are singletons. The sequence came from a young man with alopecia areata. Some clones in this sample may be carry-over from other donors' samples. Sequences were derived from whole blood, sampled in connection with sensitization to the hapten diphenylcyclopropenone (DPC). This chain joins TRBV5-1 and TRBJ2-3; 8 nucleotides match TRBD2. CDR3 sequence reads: CASSFPLAEDTQYF. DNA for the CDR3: TGCGCCAGCAGCTTCCCACTAGCGGAAGATACGCAGTATTTT.